This T cell receptor (beta chain) was identified during a study of cytomegalovirus exposure and HLA in healthy donors (dated 2017 in TCRdb). Regarding the complete study: An earlier analysis of approximately 640 of the donors reported approximately 270 Gb of sequence data and 117 million unique TCR beta sequences from 150 million to 200 million T cells. Around 320 gigabases of sequencing data and approximately 85 million unique TCR sequences were included in an early release covering several hundred HLA-typed donors. Of the roughly 400 genotyped donors, around 81% fell in the genetic ancestry cluster associated with self-reported Caucasian donors. The study aimed to test whether cataloging public T cell receptors could reveal signatures of past pathogen exposure. The study used immunosequencing to profile the T cell repertoires of 670 or so subjects and linked those repertoires to cytomegalovirus serostatus. A separate validation cohort of 90 to 150 different subjects was used in addition to the roughly 670-subject first cohort. The study combined high-throughput TCR immunosequencing, statistical association of individual TCRs with disease status, and machine learning to predict cytomegalovirus infection status. A later analysis re-analyzed previously published TCR beta repertoires from about 730 donors and added high-resolution HLA genotyping to study TCR occurrence patterns. In the later analysis, no new phenotypic data were used to find candidate immune exposures; instead, reliance was placed on TCR beta sequences and their occurrence across donors. To decide whether each TCR beta V gene segment behaved as functional or pseudogenic, an earlier analysis of some 570 of the donors relied on high-throughput TCR beta sequencing. Donor age, sex, ethnicity and CMV serostatus were compiled together with the repertoire data. In a later genetic analysis, genome-wide SNP genotypes for about three fifths of the roughly 670 donors were used, and that subset was treated as a discovery cohort. Every repertoire in the discovery cohort had been generated on one and the same sequencing platform. Both class I and class II loci were covered by HLA typing, at four-digit resolution. Typing coverage varied by locus: roughly 620-640 donors for A, B, C, DRB1 and DQB1; some 520 for DQA1; some 610 for DPA1; roughly 450 for DPB1. Because of strong linkage in the cohort, a handful of DR-DQ haplotypes were treated as single units for association and clustering. Among a few hundred genotyped donors of the cohort, an average of around 240,000 unique TCR beta nucleotide sequences were sequenced per donor, roughly 18% of them non-productive. General conclusions and limits of the study: Linkage disequilibrium might explain the correlated functional status among segregating V segments, but an unknown experimental factor could not be ruled out. In a later analysis, HLA-associated TCR beta chains showed more clonal expansion and lower generation probabilities than non-associated chains that were equally common. The presence/absence analyses assumed that sequencing depth was roughly uniform across donors, and that assumption may not be true. For the cohort, immune exposure information was limited to CMV serostatus. A further reported finding was that TCR beta sequences accurately predicted the HLA-A and HLA-B alleles for most subjects in the first cohort. Most TCR sequences were seen in very few donors, while some public TCRs were found in many individuals. A group of highly shared sequence variants was considered likely to be a technical artifact of the sequencing pipeline. A later genetic analysis reported fewer N-insertions in productive TCRs among donors in an Asian-associated ancestry cluster than the roughly 700-donor mean. An earlier analysis of around 540 of the donors showed that most TCR beta V segments appeared in productive rearrangements either about 90% or about 30% of the time, which broadly matched IMGT annotations. HLA typing was unavailable for some donors at each locus, so association tests used only the typed subset. The earlier analysis of some 540 of the donors excluded around 17 rarely observed V segments, including chromosome 9 orphons, because counts were too low. In both the original and validation cohorts, the classifier was reported to diagnose cytomegalovirus status with high specificity and sensitivity. According to a later analysis, TCR association rates differed among HLA loci, with DRB1 alleles showing the most associated TCRs and HLA-C alleles showing the fewest. This cohort had only TCR beta chains sequenced, and the lack of alpha or paired-chain data limited which features could be detected. In the study, roughly 160 TCR beta chains were listed as associated with cytomegalovirus. Several of the top co-occurrence clusters appeared to be linked to parvovirus B19, influenza, CMV and Epstein-Barr virus, according to a later analysis. The authors suggested that the approach could potentially be extended to other disease states and immunological phenotypes. Strong co-occurrence of HLA alleles, especially DR and DQ, made assigning TCR associations to individual alleles difficult. Most CMV-associated TCR beta chains appeared to be HLA-restricted in a later analysis, and the HLA associations seemed to be driven largely by CMV exposure. A later genetic analysis associated a missense DCLRE1C variant with V-gene and J-gene trimming of TCR beta chains, and an independent cohort replicated the association. A later analysis associated some 17,000 TCR beta sequences with specific HLA alleles at a false discovery rate of 0.05. A few of the identified cytomegalovirus-associated TCR beta chains were confirmed in vitro to be specific for cytomegalovirus antigens.

With regard to this clone: Which antigen it targets is not known. Per-base qualities were not stored, and no clone one base away is much larger.

Library prep was done by the immunoSEQ multiplex PCR assay. The multiplex PCR relied on a mix of 60 forward primers for TCR Vbeta segments and 13 reverse primers for TCR Jbeta segments. The CDR3 region of rearranged TCR beta genes was amplified from genomic DNA with a multiplex PCR assay. The Illumina HiSeq System was used to sequence the amplified TCR beta libraries as 87-base-pair reads. On the study's bioinformatics: In a later analysis, 77 million or so unique TCR beta chains were counted across the approximately 640 repertoires, and roughly 11 million of these chains were shared by at least two donors. A nearest-neighbor algorithm error-corrected the raw reads and collapsed the reads into unique sequences, merging closely related sequences to remove PCR and sequencing errors. V, D and J gene segments were assigned by aligning CDR3 sequences to IMGT reference sequences. For a sequence to be retained, a match of at least six nucleotides to both a V gene segment and a J gene segment was required. A rearrangement was called productive if the CDR3 had no stop codons and remained in frame with V and J, and every other rearrangement was called non-productive. CDR3 was defined according to IMGT convention as the region running from the second conserved V-encoded cysteine to the conserved J-encoded phenylalanine. Sequences without an unambiguous match to a single V gene segment were excluded from the earlier analysis of a few hundred of the donors. In an earlier analysis of around 590 of the donors, a V segment was called functional when productive rearrangements were above 56.7%, and segregating when the standard deviation between donors exceeded 5%. A statistical classification framework was built to diagnose cytomegalovirus status from the catalog of TCR beta chain sequences. V and J gene assignment, in a later analysis, came from comparing TCR nucleotide sequences with IMGT/GENE-DB human TR gene sequences. Using the TCRdist pipeline, a later analysis assigned CDR3 sequences along with most-parsimonious VDJ recombination scenarios. In a later analysis, each TCR beta chain was defined by its CDR3 amino acid sequence together with its V-gene family, and reads without a unique V-gene family were excluded. As a way to deal with suspected cross-contamination and a sequencing artifact, a later analysis dropped 450 to 600 nucleotide sequences that were highly shared and had low generation probability. In a later analysis, a clonal expansion index was calculated for each public chain from normalized within-repertoire ranks of inferred template counts. Generation probabilities in a later analysis came from a VDJ recombination model fitted to out-of-frame rearrangements, and those results were checked against IGoR. Hypergeometric tests were used in a later analysis to score TCR-TCR, TCR-HLA and TCR-CMV co-occurrence, with a repertoire-size bias correction applied to the TCR pairs. To estimate false discovery rates, a later analysis permuted the HLA or CMV assignments 20 times. In a later analysis, co-occurring TCRs were grouped using DBSCAN, and TCRdist sequence similarity was added for clustering within HLA-allele-positive subsets. Co-occurrence clustering excluded repertoires with fewer than 30,000 or more than 120,000 public chains, plus five with anomalous nucleotide sharing. TCRdb holds this immuneACCESS table with in-frame rearrangements only. Some clones are missing; in checked studies, unresolved V genes explain under half, and the rest has no known cause. The DNA was the basis for D and trimming; V, J and clone size are from that table. This sample is represented by about 110,000 clones; under 85% of them were singletons. The top ten clones comprise over 7.5% of the sample.

The cohort consisted of hundreds of healthy bone marrow donors. Cohort members were all nominally healthy when sampled, although unrecorded immune exposures were likely present. The donor was CMV seronegative and was included in the group of a few hundred seronegative cohort members. A peripheral blood sample was collected from each donor, and TCR beta sequencing was performed on peripheral blood mononuclear cells. Genomic DNA was extracted from the blood cell samples with the Qiagen DNeasy Blood Extraction Kit. Sequencing was performed on PBMCs. This TCR derives from a man in his forties in good health and CMV-seronegative.

The CDR3 protein: CASSTRPGTGEGKLFF. In nucleotide form, the sequence is TGTGCCAGCAGCACCAGACCCGGGACAGGCGAAGGAAAACTGTTTTTT. The V and J segments used are TRBV9 and TRBJ1-4; 8 of the junction bases match TRBD1. Trimming accounts for 4 bases at V and 10 bases at J, while the number of junction bases matched to no gene is 15. For CDR1 and CDR2, the germline V gene lists SGDLS and YYNGEE. Inclusive of the bounding cysteine and phenylalanine, the CDR3 is 16 residues long. Of all the DNA, just the CDR3 is kept, 48 bases in frame from base 1.